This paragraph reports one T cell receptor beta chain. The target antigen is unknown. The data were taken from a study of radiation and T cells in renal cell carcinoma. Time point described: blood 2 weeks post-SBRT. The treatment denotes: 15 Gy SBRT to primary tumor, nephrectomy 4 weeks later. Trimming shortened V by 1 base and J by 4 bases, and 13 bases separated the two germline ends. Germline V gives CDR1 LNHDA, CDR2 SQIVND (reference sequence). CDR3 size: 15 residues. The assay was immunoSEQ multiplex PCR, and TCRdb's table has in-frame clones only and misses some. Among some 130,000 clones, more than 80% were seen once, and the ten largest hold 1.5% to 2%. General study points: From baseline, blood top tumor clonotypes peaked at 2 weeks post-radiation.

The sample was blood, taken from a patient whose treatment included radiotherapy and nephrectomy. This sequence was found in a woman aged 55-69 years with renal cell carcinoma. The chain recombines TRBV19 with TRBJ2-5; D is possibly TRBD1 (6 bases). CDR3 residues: CASSIGFGRGETQYF. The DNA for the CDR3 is TGTGCCAGTAGTATAGGCTTCGGCAGGGGAGAGACCCAGTACTTC.